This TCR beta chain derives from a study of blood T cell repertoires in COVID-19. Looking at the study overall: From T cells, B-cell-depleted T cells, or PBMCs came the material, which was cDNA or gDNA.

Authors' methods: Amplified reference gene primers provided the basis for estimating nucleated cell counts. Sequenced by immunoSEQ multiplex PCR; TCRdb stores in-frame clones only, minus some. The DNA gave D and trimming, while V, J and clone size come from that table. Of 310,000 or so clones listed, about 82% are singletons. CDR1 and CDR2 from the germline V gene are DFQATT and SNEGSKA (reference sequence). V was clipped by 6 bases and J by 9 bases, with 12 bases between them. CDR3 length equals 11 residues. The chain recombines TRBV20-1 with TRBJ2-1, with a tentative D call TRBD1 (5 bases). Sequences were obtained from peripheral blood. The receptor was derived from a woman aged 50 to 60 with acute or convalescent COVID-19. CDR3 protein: CSASRQGEQFF. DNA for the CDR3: TGCAGTGCGAGTCGTCAGGGTGAGCAGTTCTTC.